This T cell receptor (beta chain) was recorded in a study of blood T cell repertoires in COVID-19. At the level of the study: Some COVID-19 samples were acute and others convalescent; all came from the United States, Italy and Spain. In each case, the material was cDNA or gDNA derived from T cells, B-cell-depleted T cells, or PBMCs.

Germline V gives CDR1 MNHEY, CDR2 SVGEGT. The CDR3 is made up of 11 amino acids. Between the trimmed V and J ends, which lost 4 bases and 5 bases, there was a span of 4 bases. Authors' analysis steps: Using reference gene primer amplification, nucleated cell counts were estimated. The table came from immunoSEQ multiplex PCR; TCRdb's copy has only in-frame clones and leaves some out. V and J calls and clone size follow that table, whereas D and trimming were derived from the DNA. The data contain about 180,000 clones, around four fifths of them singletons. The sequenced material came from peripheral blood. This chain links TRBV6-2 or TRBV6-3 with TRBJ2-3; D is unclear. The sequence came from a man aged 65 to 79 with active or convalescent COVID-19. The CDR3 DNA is TGTGCCAGCAGTTCTAGAGATACGCAGTATTTT. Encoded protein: CASSSRDTQYF.